The next 9 T cell receptor beta chains were all read from a single sample in a study of Graves' ophthalmopathy and Graves' hyperthyroidism. RNA transcripts provided the template for amplifying TCR beta CDR3 regions. Second-round multiplex PCR followed a first-round RT-PCR using HTBI primers. TCRdb fed the multiplex PCR reads into MiXCR, producing one record per CDR3 protein. The sample contains hundreds of thousands of distinct CDR3 sequences, roughly 14% of which appear only once. Material: blood. The receptors were gathered from a woman under 40 with Graves' ophthalmopathy.

A few counts support this clonotype. This chain connects TRBV7-9 to TRBJ2-7; 7 nucleotides align to TRBD2. From germline, CDR1 is SEHNR and CDR2 FQNEAQ (reference sequence). The ends lost 1 base at V and 6 bases at J; junction bases unmatched: 6. This CDR3 region has 14 residues. In DNA, the CDR3 is TGTGCCAGCAGCTTAGTCCGGGGCGGGGGCGAGCAGTACTTC. Its protein product is CASSLVRGGGEQYF.

About this clonotype: Since the CDR3 does not end with the conserved phenylalanine or tryptophan, this likely comes from a read error. No DNA is shown, since the ends of the CDR3 on it are uncertain; the CDR3 is the one TCRdb lists. The chain couples TRBV7-8 to TRBJ2-5; the table names TRBD2, a call not compared with the DNA. Germline V CDR1 and CDR2: SGHVS, FQNEAQ. The CDR3 spans 15 amino acids, including both terminal residues. CDR3 region: CASRPLNYPQETQDY.

This clonotype was detected many times. The V and J genes are TRBV12-3 or TRBV12-4 and TRBJ1-5; 7 bases map to TRBD1. CDR3 size: 16 residues. Trimming took 1 base from V and 2 from J; bases not matched to a gene: 5. The CDR3 DNA reads TGTGCCAGCAGTTTAGGGGAGGGGGCTCGCAATCAGCCCCAGCATTTT. It encodes CASSLGEGARNQPQHF.

The CDR3 reads CATSREGRGSEQYF. Written as DNA, the CDR3 is TGTGCCACCAGCAGAGAGGGCAGGGGGTCCGAGCAGTACTTC. The chain uses TRBV15 and TRBJ2-7; 7 bases are a match to TRBD1. CDR1 and CDR2 from the germline V gene are LNHNV and YYDKDF (reference sequence). CDR3 length: 14 residues. V lost 0 bases and J lost 6; bases outside the gene matches: 5.

This clonotype was seen ten or more times. CDR3 in DNA: TGCGCCAGCAGCCAAGATCGCGGTACCCAAGAGACCCAGTACTTC. It encodes CASSQDRGTQETQYF. This chain connects TRBV4-1 to TRBJ2-5; D is ambiguous. Germline values: CDR1 MGHRA, CDR2 YSYEKL. Trimming took off 0 bases at V and 1 base at J, with 9 bases between the two ends. The CDR3 loop spans 15 amino acids.

This clonotype was found many times. This chain connects TRBV10-3 to TRBJ1-1; D is perhaps TRBD1 (5 bases). Germline V CDR1 and CDR2: ENHRY, SYGVKD. The CDR3 sequence is 14 residues long. V lost 3 bases and J lost 1, with 9 bases in between. The DNA for the CDR3 is TGTGCCATCAGTGACCCCGGGGGGAACACTGAAGCTTTCTTT. This gives the protein CAISDPGGNTEAFF.

This clonotype was recorded at least ten times. V and J are TRBV25-1 and TRBJ1-2; D is uncertain. V was shortened by 6 bases and J by 4 bases, with 15 bases between the two germline ends. This CDR3 spans 14 amino acids. Germline V CDR1 and CDR2: MGHDK, SYGVNS. The CDR3 sequence: CASRAAGEGYGYTF. The CDR3 DNA sequence: TGTGCCAGCAGGGCCGCTGGGGAGGGCTATGGCTACACCTTC.

This clonotype has a count of ten or more. The chain links TRBV6-4 to TRBJ1-5, with D uncertain. The CDR3 runs to 17 residues. The V gene's germline CDR1 is MRHNA and CDR2 SNTAGT. Deletions cut 6 bases from V and 4 bases from J, with 22 bases between. CDR3 coding DNA: TGTGCCAGCAGCGACAAGAGCTTTGGGCAGCCGAATCAGCCCCAGCATTTT. Its translation is CASSDKSFGQPNQPQHF.

This clonotype occurred many times. V is TRBV28 and J is TRBJ2-5, with a tentative D call TRBD1 (6 bases). The CDR3 spans 15 residues. The germline V and J ends were trimmed by 10 bases and 1 base, with 19 bases remaining between them. Germline V gene lookup returns CDR1 MDHEN and CDR2 SYDVKM. The CDR3 protein is CATLPGWGPQETQYF. The CDR3 bases are TGTGCCACCCTTCCCGGGTGGGGGCCCCAAGAGACCCAGTACTTC.